Presented here are 17 T cell receptor beta chains from one specimen sequenced in a study of T cells in Graves' hyperthyroidism and ophthalmopathy. RNA transcripts were the template for amplifying TCR beta CDR3 regions. RT-PCR in the first round (using the HTBI primer set) targeted the TCR CDR3. TCRdb processed the multiplex PCR reads anew with MiXCR; each CDR3 protein has one entry. The sample includes 300,000 to 400,000 distinct CDR3 sequences, approximately 13% seen only once; the top ten take just under 25%. Source material: blood. These receptor sequences come from a woman in her 30s with Graves' hyperthyroidism.

This clonotype has ten or more counts. This chain joins TRBV7-3 and TRBJ2-1, with 9 nucleotides matching TRBD2. The ends lost 1 base at V and 8 bases at J; junction bases unmatched: 3. CDR1 SGHTA and CDR2 FQGTGA come from the germline V gene. The CDR3 covers 14 residues. Here the CDR3 reads CASSLRPSGDEQFF. As DNA, the CDR3 is TGTGCCAGCAGCTTAAGGCCTAGCGGGGATGAGCAGTTCTTC.

This clonotype was counted at least ten times. Here the CDR3 DNA reads TGTGCCAGCAGGATTGGCGGTACTAGCAATCAGCCCCAGCATTTT. Translation gives CASRIGGTSNQPQHF. The chain carries TRBV12-3 or TRBV12-4 and TRBJ1-5; D remains ambiguous. This CDR3 is built from 15 residues. Trimming removed 6 bases at V and 0 bases at J, with 12 bases between.

The genes are TRBV5-1 and TRBJ2-6, with D hard to call. The CDR3 has 16 amino acids. Trimming pared 4 bases from V and 0 bases from J, leaving 11 bases between. From germline, CDR1 is SGHRS and CDR2 YFSETQ. CDR3 nucleotide sequence: TGCGCCAGCAGCCCGGACGCCTACTCTGGGGCCAACGTCCTGACTTTC. Protein sequence: CASSPDAYSGANVLTF.

In its sample, this clonotype was seen many times. This chain links TRBV2 with TRBJ2-5, with D possibly being TRBD1 or TRBD2 (5 bases each). Germline loops: CDR1 SNHLY, CDR2 FYNNEI. The CDR3 covers 15 residues. Trimming shortened V by 5 bases and J by 5 bases, and 18 bases separated the two germline ends. This chain's CDR3 is CASSLPGPQRETQYF. CDR3 in DNA: TGTGCCAGCAGTCTCCCGGGACCACAAAGGGAGACCCAGTACTTC.

This chain links TRBV29-1 with TRBJ2-1; 8 bases fit TRBD2. Germline CDR1 and CDR2: SQVTM and ANQGSEA. This CDR3 contains 14 residues. The V segment lost 7 bases and the J segment 4 bases; nucleotides outside the gene matches: 9. CDR3 sequence: CSAETSATYNEQFF. In nucleotides, the CDR3 is TGCAGCGCCGAGACTAGCGCGACTTACAATGAGCAGTTCTTC.

This clonotype was recorded at least ten times. The chain is built from TRBV6-1 and TRBJ1-2; D gene unclear. The CDR3 runs to 14 residues. Germline CDR1 is MNHNS and CDR2 is SASEGT. Between the trimmed V and J ends, which lost 2 bases and 6 bases, there was a span of 13 bases. The CDR3 region is CASSERSGDDGYTF. The CDR3 DNA follows: TGTGCCAGCAGTGAAAGAAGTGGAGATGATGGCTACACCTTC.

This clonotype has at least ten counts. The genes are TRBV28 and TRBJ1-1, with D unresolved. Germline CDR1 reads MDHEN; CDR2 reads SYDVKM. The CDR3 sequence is 13 residues long. V lost 2 bases and J 6 bases, leaving 10 bases between the germline ends. CDR3 DNA: TGTGCCAGCAGTTTAAGGGTTGGCGCTGAAGCTTTCTTT. Amino acids: CASSLRVGAEAFF.

This clonotype was detected only once. This may be a read error: a much more frequent sequence differs by one nucleotide. The V gene is TRBV24-1, the J gene TRBJ2-3, with TRBD1 as a possible D gene (6 bases). Germline-derived CDR1 and CDR2 are KGHDR and SFDVKD. With 7 bases removed from V and 5 bases from J, the gap between germline ends came to 18 bases. This CDR3 comprises 15 residues. The CDR3 reads CATSPRGSQKDTQYF. DNA for the CDR3: TGTGCCACCAGCCCAAGGGGGTCCCAGAAAGATACGCAGTATTTT.

This clonotype was observed at least ten times. The rearrangement uses TRBV2 and TRBJ2-2; D is unresolved. The CDR3 consists of 15 residues. The V gene lost 4 bases and the J gene lost 4 bases, with 13 bases spanning the gap. Germline CDR1 and CDR2: SNHLY and FYNNEI. The CDR3 protein is CASSGKVWGTGELFF. The DNA for the CDR3 is TGTGCCAGCAGTGGGAAGGTTTGGGGCACCGGGGAGCTGTTTTTT. Combining the CDR3 with reference TRBV2 and TRBJ2-2 gives the whole variable domain EPEVTQTPSHQVTQMGQEVILRCVPISNHLYFYWYRQILGQKVEFLVSFYNNEISEKSEIFDDQFSVERPDGSNFTLKIRSTKLEDSAMYFCASSGKVWGTGELFFGEGSRLTVL.

On this clonotype: This sequence may be a read error, since a much larger clone differs from it by one base. As the CDR3 is not closed by the conserved phenylalanine or tryptophan, this likely results from a read error. V gene TRBV20-1 combines with J gene TRBJ1-1; a weak D match, TRBD1 (6 bases). The CDR3 sequence is 13 residues long. Germline CDR1 is DFQATT and CDR2 is SNEGSKA (reference sequence). Trimming took off 3 bases at V and 6 bases at J, with 14 bases between the two ends. The CDR3 sequence: CSARRRGPPEAFY. The CDR3 DNA reads TGCAGTGCTAGGCGGCGGGGGCCCCCTGAAGCTTTCTAT.

There are a few counts of this clonotype. The rearrangement joins TRBV3-2 to TRBJ2-1; the DNA was not compared with TRBD2, the D call given in the table. TRBV3-2 is a known pseudogene. The CDR3 runs 16 residues. The CDR3 region has the DNA TGTGCCAGCAGCCAAGACGGGACTAGCGGATACAATGAGCAGTTCTTC. Its translation is CASSQDGTSGYNEQFF.

This clonotype was recorded only once. With a much larger clone just one base away, this may be a read error. V is TRBV6-2 or TRBV6-3 and J is TRBJ2-2; D might be TRBD2 (5 bases). This CDR3 region has 14 residues. Germline CDR1 and CDR2: MNHEY and SVGEGT. This CDR3 is CTSSTSRAFGELFF. In nucleotides, the CDR3 is TGTACCAGCTCCACTTCGAGGGCGTTCGGGGAGCTGTTTTTT.

This clonotype has just a few counts. This chain connects TRBV11-2 to TRBJ1-3; D is unresolved. The V end lost 5 bases, the J end lost 1 base, and 9 bases lay between the germline ends. CDR3 length: 14 amino acids. Germline V CDR1 and CDR2: SGHAT, FQNNGV. The DNA of the CDR3 is TGTGCCAGCAGCCCACCGATATCTGGAAACACCATATATTTT. It encodes CASSPPISGNTIYF.

This clonotype was seen a handful of times. A read error may produce the germline difference seen at one junction end. This sequence joins TRBV11-2 and TRBJ2-1, with 10 bases lining up with TRBD2. The CDR3 has 13 amino acids. Per germline, CDR1 SGHAT and CDR2 FQNNGV. CDR3 region: CTQSGRAGGEQFF. For the CDR3, the DNA is TGCACCCAGAGCGGGAGGGCCGGGGGTGAGCAGTTCTTC.

This clonotype was picked up a small number of times. The V gene is TRBV9, the J gene TRBJ1-6, with a possible D match to TRBD1 (5 bases). Germline V gene sequence: CDR1 SGDLS, CDR2 YYNGEE. V gave up 4 bases and J gave up 0 bases, with 11 bases separating them. The CDR3 extends over 16 amino acids. CDR3 sequence: CASSSGTSSYNSPLHF. The CDR3 DNA follows: TGTGCCAGCAGCTCGGGGACTTCCTCCTATAATTCACCCCTCCACTTT.

The chain recombines TRBV30 with TRBJ1-3; a weak D match, TRBD1 (5 bases). Germline lookup yields CDR1 GTSNPN and CDR2 SVGIG (reference sequence). The CDR3 totals 16 residues. V was cut by 0 bases and J by 4 bases, with 16 bases left in between. CDR3 region: CAWSVRGRGNGNTIYF. The CDR3 nucleotides read TGTGCCTGGAGTGTAAGGGGTAGAGGGAACGGAAACACCATATATTTT.

CDR3 amino acids: CASRPGGQVGVLTF. CDR3 in DNA: TGTGCCAGCAGACCCGGTGGACAGGTCGGCGTCCTGACTTTC. The J gene is TRBJ2-6, the V gene TRBV27; 7 nucleotides match TRBD1. Germline-derived CDR1 and CDR2 are MNHEY and SMNVEV (reference sequence). The junction had 11 bases not matched to a gene; V was cut back by 6 bases and J by 12 bases. The CDR3 totals 14 residues.